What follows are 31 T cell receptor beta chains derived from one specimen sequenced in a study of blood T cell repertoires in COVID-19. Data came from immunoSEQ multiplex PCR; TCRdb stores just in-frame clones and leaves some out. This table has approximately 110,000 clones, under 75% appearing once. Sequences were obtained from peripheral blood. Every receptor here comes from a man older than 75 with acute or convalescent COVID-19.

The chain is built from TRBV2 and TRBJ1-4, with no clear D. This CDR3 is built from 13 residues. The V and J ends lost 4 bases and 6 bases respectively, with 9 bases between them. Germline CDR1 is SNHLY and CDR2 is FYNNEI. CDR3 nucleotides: TGTGCCAGCAGTGTTCAGTTGGATGAAAAACTGTTTTTT. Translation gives CASSVQLDEKLFF.

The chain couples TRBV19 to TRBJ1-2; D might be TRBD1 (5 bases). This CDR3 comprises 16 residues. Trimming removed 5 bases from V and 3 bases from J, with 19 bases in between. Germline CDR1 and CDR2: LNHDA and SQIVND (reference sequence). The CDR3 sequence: CASSFRASPQDYGYTF. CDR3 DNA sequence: TGTGCCAGTAGTTTCCGGGCCAGCCCACAGGACTATGGCTACACCTTC.

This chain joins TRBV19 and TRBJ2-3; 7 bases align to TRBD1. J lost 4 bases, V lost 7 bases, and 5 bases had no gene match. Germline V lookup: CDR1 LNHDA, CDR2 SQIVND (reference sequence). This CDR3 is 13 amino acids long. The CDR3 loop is CASNTGVADTQYF. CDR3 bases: TGTGCCAGTAATACAGGGGTGGCAGATACGCAGTATTTT. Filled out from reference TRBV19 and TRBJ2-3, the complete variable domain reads DGGITQSPKYLFRKEGQNVTLSCEQNLNHDAMYWYRQDPGQGLRLIYYSQIVNDFQKGDIAEGYSVSREKKESFPLTVTSAQKNPTAFYLCASNTGVADTQYFGPGTRLTVL.

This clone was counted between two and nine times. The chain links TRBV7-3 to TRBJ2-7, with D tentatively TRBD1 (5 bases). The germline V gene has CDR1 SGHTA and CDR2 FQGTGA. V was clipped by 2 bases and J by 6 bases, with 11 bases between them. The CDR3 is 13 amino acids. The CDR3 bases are TGTGCCAGCAGCTTACAGGGCTACAGCGAGCAGTACTTC. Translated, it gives CASSLQGYSEQYF. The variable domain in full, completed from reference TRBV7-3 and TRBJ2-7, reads GAGVSQTPSNKVTEKGKYVELRCDPISGHTALYWYRQSLGQGPEFLIYFQGTGAADDSGLPNDRFFAVRPEGSVSTLKIQRTERGDSAVYLCASSLQGYSEQYFGPGTRLTVT.

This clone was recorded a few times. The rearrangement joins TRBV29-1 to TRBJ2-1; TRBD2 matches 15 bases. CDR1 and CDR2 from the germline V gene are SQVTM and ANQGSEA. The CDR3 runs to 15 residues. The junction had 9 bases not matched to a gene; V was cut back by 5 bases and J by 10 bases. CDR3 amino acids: CSVRSGLAGGGEQFF. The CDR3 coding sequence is TGCAGCGTTCGATCGGGACTAGCGGGAGGTGGGGAGCAGTTCTTC.

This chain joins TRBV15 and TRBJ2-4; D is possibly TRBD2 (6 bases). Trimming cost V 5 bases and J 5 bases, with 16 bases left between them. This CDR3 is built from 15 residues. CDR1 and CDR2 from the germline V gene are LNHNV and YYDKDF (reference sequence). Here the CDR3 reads CATSRLRAGENIQYF. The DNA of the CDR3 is TGTGCCACCAGCCGCCTCAGAGCGGGTGAAAACATTCAGTACTTC.

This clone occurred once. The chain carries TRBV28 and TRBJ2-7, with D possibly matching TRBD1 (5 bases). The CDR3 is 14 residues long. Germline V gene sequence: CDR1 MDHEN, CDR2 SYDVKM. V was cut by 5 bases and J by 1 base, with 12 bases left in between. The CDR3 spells CASSRPTESYEQYF. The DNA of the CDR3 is TGTGCCAGCAGTCGACCGACAGAGTCCTACGAGCAGTACTTC. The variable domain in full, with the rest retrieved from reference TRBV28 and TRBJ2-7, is DVKVTQSSRYLVKRTGEKVFLECVQDMDHENMFWYRQDPGLGLRLIYFSYDVKMKEKGDIPEGYSVSREKKERFSLILESASTNQTSMYLCASSRPTESYEQYFGPGTRLTVT.

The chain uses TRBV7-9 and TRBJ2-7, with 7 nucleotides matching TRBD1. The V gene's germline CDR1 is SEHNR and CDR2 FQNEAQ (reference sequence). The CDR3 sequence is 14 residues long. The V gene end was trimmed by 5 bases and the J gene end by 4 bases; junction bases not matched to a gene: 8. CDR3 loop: CASSPGGWSYEQYF. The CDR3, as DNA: TGTGCCAGCAGCCCAGGGGGTTGGAGTTACGAGCAGTACTTC.

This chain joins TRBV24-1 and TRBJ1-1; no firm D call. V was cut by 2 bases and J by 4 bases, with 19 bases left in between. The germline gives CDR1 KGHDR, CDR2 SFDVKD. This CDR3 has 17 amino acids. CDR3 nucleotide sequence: TGTGCCACCAGTGATTCGCAAAAGGCGGAGGGTTCCACTGAAGCTTTCTTT. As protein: CATSDSQKAEGSTEAFF.

CDR3 residues: CASSKFGTTHEQYF. The DNA for the CDR3 is TGTGCCAGCAGCAAATTTGGGACTACTCACGAGCAGTACTTC. The chain uses TRBV21-1 and TRBJ2-7; the DNA was not compared with TRBD2, the D call given in the table. TRBV21-1 is listed as a pseudogene. CDR3 length equals 14 residues.

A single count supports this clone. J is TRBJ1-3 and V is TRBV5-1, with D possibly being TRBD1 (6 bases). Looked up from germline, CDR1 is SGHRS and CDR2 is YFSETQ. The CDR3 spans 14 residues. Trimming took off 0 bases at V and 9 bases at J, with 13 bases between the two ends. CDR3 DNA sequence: TGCGCCAGCAGCTTGGGACAGGCTTTCGGCACCATATATTTT. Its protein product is CASSLGQAFGTIYF.

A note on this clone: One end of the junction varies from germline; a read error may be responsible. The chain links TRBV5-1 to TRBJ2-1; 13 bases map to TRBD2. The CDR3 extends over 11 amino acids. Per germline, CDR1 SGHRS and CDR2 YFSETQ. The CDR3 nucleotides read TGCGCCAGCAGTGGGACTAGCGGGATACTCTTC. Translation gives CASSGTSGILF.

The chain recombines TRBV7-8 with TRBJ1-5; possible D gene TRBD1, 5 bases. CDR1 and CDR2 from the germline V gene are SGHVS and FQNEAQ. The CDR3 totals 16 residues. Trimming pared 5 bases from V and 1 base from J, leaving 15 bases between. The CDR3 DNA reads TGTGCCAGCAGCCCCCACGGGGGTATCAGCAATCAGCCCCAGCATTTT. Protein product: CASSPHGGISNQPQHF.

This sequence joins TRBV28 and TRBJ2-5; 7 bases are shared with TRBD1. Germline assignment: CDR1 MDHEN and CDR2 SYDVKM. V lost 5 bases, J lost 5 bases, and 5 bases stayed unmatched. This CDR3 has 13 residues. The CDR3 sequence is CASSDRARETQYF. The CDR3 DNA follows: TGTGCCAGCAGTGACAGGGCGCGGGAGACCCAGTACTTC.

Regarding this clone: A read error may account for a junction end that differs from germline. This chain's CDR3 is CASSETRMDF. The CDR3 bases are TGTGCCAGCAGTGAGACTAGAATGGACTTC. The genes are TRBV6-1 and TRBJ2-7; possibly TRBD2 for D (6 bases). Germline-derived CDR1 and CDR2 are MNHNS and SASEGT. The CDR3 has 10 residues.

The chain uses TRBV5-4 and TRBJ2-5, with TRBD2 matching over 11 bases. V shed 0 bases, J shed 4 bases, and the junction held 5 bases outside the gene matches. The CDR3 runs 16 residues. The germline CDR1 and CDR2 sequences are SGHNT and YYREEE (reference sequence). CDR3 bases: TGTGCCAGCAGCTTGGCCAAACTAGCGGGAGCAGAGACCCAGTACTTC. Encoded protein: CASSLAKLAGAETQYF.

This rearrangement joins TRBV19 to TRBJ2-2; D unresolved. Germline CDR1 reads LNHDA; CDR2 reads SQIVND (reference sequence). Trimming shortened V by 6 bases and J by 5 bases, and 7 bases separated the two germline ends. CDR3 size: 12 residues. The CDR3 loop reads CASRYVTGELFF. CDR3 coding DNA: TGTGCCAGTAGATATGTGACCGGGGAGCTGTTTTTT.

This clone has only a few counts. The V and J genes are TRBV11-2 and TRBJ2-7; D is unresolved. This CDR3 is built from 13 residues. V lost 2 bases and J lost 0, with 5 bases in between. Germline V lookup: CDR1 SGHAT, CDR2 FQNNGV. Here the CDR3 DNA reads TGTGCCAGCAGCTTATCTAGCTCCTACGAGCAGTACTTC. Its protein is CASSLSSSYEQYF.

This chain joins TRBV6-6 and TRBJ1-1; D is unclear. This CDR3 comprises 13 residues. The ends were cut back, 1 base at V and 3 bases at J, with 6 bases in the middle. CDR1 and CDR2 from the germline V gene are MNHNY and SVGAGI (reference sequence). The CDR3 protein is CASSYFSDTEAFF. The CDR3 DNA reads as TGTGCCAGCAGTTACTTTTCGGACACTGAAGCTTTCTTT.

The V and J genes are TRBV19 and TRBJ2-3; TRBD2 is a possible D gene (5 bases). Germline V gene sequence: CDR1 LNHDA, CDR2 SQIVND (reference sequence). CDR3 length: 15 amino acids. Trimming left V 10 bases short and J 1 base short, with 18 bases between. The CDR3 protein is CATARGAGRTDTQYF. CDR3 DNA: TGTGCCACCGCCCGAGGTGCGGGTCGCACAGATACGCAGTATTTT.

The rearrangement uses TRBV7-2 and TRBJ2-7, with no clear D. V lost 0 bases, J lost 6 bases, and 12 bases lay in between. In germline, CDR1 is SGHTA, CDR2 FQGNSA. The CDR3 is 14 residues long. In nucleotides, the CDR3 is TGTGCCAGCAGCTTAGCGGCAGGCTTCAGCGAGCAGTACTTC. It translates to CASSLAAGFSEQYF.

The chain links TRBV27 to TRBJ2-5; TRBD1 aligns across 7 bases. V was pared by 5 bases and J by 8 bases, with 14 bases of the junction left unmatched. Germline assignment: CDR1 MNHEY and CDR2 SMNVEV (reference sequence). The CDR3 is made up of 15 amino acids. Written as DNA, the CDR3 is TGTGCCAGCAGTCCCAGACAGGGACCAACCGGCACCCAGTACTTC. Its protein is CASSPRQGPTGTQYF.

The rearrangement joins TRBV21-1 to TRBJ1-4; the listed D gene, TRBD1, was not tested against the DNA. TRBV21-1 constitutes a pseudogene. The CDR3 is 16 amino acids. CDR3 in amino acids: CASSQPRQGSDEKLFF. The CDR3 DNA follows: TGTGCCAGCTCCCAACCCCGACAGGGGAGCGATGAAAAACTGTTTTTT.

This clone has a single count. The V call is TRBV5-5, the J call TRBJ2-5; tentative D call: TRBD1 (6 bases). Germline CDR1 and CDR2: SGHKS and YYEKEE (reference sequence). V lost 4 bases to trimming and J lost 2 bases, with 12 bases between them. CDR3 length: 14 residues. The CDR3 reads CASSVGQIQETQYF. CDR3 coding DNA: TGTGCCAGCAGCGTAGGACAGATTCAAGAGACCCAGTACTTC.

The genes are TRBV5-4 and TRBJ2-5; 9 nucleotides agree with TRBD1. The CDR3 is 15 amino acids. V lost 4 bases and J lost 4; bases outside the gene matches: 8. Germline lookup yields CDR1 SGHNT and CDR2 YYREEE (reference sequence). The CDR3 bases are TGTGCCAGCAGCGCGGAGGGGACAGGGTTAGAGACCCAGTACTTC. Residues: CASSAEGTGLETQYF.

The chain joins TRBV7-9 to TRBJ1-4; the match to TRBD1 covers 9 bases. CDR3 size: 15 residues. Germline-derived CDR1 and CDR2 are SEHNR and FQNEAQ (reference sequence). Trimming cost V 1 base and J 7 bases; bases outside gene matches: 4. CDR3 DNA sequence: TGTGCCAGCAGCTTAGAGGGACAGGGTGGTGAAAAACTGTTTTTT. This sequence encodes CASSLEGQGGEKLFF.

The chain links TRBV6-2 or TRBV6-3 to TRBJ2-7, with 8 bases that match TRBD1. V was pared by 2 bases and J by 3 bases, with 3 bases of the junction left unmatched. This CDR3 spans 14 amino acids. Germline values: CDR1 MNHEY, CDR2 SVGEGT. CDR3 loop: CASSYPTGGYEQYF. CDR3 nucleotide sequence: TGTGCCAGCAGTTACCCTACAGGGGGCTACGAGCAGTACTTC.

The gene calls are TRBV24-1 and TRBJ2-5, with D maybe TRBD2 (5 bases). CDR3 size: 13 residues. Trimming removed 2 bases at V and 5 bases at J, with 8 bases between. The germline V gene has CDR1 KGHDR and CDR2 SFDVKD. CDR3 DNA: TGTGCCACCAGTGATTCGGACTGGGAGACCCAGTACTTC. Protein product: CATSDSDWETQYF.

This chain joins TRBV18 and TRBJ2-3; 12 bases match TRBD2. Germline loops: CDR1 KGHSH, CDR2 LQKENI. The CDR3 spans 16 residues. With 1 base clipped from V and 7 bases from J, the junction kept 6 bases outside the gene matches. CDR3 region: CASSPLTSGRSNTQYF. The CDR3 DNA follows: TGTGCCAGCTCACCACTTACTAGCGGGAGGTCGAATACGCAGTATTTT.

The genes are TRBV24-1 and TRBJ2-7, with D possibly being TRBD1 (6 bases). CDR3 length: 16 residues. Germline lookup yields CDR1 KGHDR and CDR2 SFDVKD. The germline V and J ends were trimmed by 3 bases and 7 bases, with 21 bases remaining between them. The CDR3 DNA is TGTGCCACCAGTGATCGGGACACATCCGGACCTGGGGAGCAGTACTTC. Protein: CATSDRDTSGPGEQYF.

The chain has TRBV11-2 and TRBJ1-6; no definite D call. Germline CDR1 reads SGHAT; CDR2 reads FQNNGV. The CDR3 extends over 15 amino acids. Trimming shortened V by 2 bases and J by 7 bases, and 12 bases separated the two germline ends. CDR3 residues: CASSLQGRGNSPLHF. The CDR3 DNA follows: TGTGCCAGCAGCTTACAAGGCAGAGGAAATTCACCCCTCCACTTT.